These T cell receptor beta chains were read from a single sample in a study of shared clonotypes between healthy human individuals. The method was immunoSEQ multiplex PCR; TCRdb's version includes in-frame clones alone and lacks a portion of them. The sample consists of around 640,000 clones, roughly 95% of them appearing once. Sample: naive CD8+ T cells sorted from blood. These receptors originate from a woman between 25 and 40 years old in good health. Each CDR3 is given with its conserved first and last residue. D genes are given only for firm matches. A clone size is listed for some rows: how often the clone was seen (once, few, many), or a class if it is expanded.

j_gene: TRBJ2-7
v_gene: TRBV30
abundance: -
d_gene: TRBD1
CDR3nt: TGTGCCTGGAGTGTTGGTATTGGACAGGGAGGTGACGAGCAGTACTTC
CDR3aa: CAWSVGIGQGGDEQYF

j_gene: TRBJ1-5
v_gene: TRBV27
abundance: once
d_gene: -
CDR3nt: TGTGCCAGCGCCCCGGGTCTTAGCAATCAGCCCCAGCATTTT
CDR3aa: CASAPGLSNQPQHF

j_gene: TRBJ2-3
v_gene: TRBV10-1
abundance: -
d_gene: -
CDR3nt: TGCGCCAGCAGTGAGTCATTCCCTAGCACAGATACGCAGTATTTT
CDR3aa: CASSESFPSTDTQYF

j_gene: TRBJ2-1
v_gene: TRBV4-1
abundance: -
d_gene: -
CDR3nt: TGCGCCAGCAGCCAAGAAGGTCCCTATGGTGAGCAGTTCTTC
CDR3aa: CASSQEGPYGEQFF

j_gene: TRBJ2-1
v_gene: TRBV7-8
abundance: -
d_gene: -
CDR3nt: TGTGCCAGCAGCTTTGGCCAGGGTGTCCGTATTGAGCAGTTCTTC
CDR3aa: CASSFGQGVRIEQFF

j_gene: TRBJ2-1
v_gene: TRBV19
abundance: -
d_gene: -
CDR3nt: TGTGCCACTGCAGAGACGAGCGGAGCCTACAATGAGCAGTTCTTC
CDR3aa: CATAETSGAYNEQFF

j_gene: TRBJ2-7
v_gene: TRBV9
abundance: -
d_gene: TRBD2
CDR3nt: TGTGCCAGCAGCACTAGCGGGGGCTACGAGCAGTACTTC
CDR3aa: CASSTSGGYEQYF

j_gene: TRBJ2-3
v_gene: TRBV6-5
abundance: -
d_gene: -
CDR3nt: TGTGCCAGCAGCTTAGTCTTTACAGATACGCAGTATTTT
CDR3aa: CASSLVFTDTQYF

j_gene: TRBJ1-1
v_gene: TRBV4-1
abundance: -
d_gene: -
CDR3nt: TGCGCCAGCAGCCCAAAGGGTGGGGGACCGAACACTGAAGCTTTCTTT
CDR3aa: CASSPKGGGPNTEAFF

j_gene: TRBJ2-1
v_gene: TRBV28
abundance: -
d_gene: -
CDR3nt: TGTGCCAGCAGTTCGACCGGGGTATACAATGAGCAGTTCTTC
CDR3aa: CASSSTGVYNEQFF

j_gene: TRBJ2-1
v_gene: TRBV7-8
abundance: -
d_gene: TRBD2
CDR3nt: TGTGCCAGCAGCGCACCGGGACTAGCGCACTACAATGAGCAGTTCTTC
CDR3aa: CASSAPGLAHYNEQFF

j_gene: TRBJ1-1
v_gene: TRBV28
abundance: -
d_gene: -
CDR3nt: TGTGCCAGCAGTTTGGGGATCGGCAGGGCTGAAGCTTTCTTT
CDR3aa: CASSLGIGRAEAFF

j_gene: TRBJ2-4
v_gene: TRBV13
abundance: -
d_gene: -
CDR3nt: TGTGCCAGCAGCGTCAGGGAAAACATTCAGTACTTC
CDR3aa: CASSVRENIQYF

j_gene: TRBJ2-7
v_gene: TRBV11-2
abundance: -
d_gene: TRBD2
CDR3nt: TGTGCCAGCAGCCAGGGGACTAGCGGGGCCCCCTACGAGCAGTACTTC
CDR3aa: CASSQGTSGAPYEQYF

j_gene: TRBJ2-1
v_gene: TRBV10-2
abundance: -
d_gene: TRBD2
CDR3nt: TGCGCCAGCAGTGTAGTGGGGGGGATAAGTGGGATAGTCTACAATGAGCAGTTCTTC
CDR3aa: CASSVVGGISGIVYNEQFF

j_gene: TRBJ2-7
v_gene: TRBV5-1
abundance: -
d_gene: TRBD1
CDR3nt: TGCGCCAGCAGCTTACTGAGGGGACAGGGGTATCACGAGCAGTACTTC
CDR3aa: CASSLLRGQGYHEQYF

j_gene: TRBJ1-2
v_gene: TRBV4-2
abundance: -
d_gene: TRBD1
CDR3nt: TGTGCCAGCAGCCGGTCCGGGACAGGGGCTCGGGATCCACATGGCTACACCTTC
CDR3aa: CASSRSGTGARDPHGYTF

j_gene: TRBJ2-7
v_gene: TRBV27
abundance: -
d_gene: TRBD1
CDR3nt: TGTGCCAGCAAGCCCGGGACAGGGTACGAGCAGTACTTC
CDR3aa: CASKPGTGYEQYF

j_gene: TRBJ1-5
v_gene: TRBV28
abundance: -
d_gene: -
CDR3nt: TGTGCCAGCAGCACACAGGTTTCCAATCAGCCCCAGCATTTT
CDR3aa: CASSTQVSNQPQHF

j_gene: TRBJ2-1
v_gene: TRBV11-2
abundance: -
d_gene: -
CDR3nt: TGTGCCAGCAGCTTAGGGTTGTTAATTTACAATGAGCAGTTCTTC
CDR3aa: CASSLGLLIYNEQFF

j_gene: TRBJ2-3
v_gene: TRBV7-6
abundance: -
d_gene: -
CDR3nt: TGTGCCAGCAGCGACGGGGGGCGTGCGCAGTATTTT
CDR3aa: CASSDGGRAQYF

j_gene: TRBJ2-3
v_gene: TRBV2
abundance: -
d_gene: TRBD2
CDR3nt: TGTGCCAGAGGGACTAGCGGGACCTCAGATACGCAGTATTTT
CDR3aa: CARGTSGTSDTQYF

j_gene: TRBJ2-5
v_gene: TRBV19
abundance: -
d_gene: TRBD2
CDR3nt: TGTGCCAGTAGCCCAGGACTAGCGGAAGAGACCCAGTACTTC
CDR3aa: CASSPGLAEETQYF

j_gene: TRBJ2-3
v_gene: TRBV7-9
abundance: once
d_gene: -
CDR3nt: TGTGCCAGCCCCCCTGATTCTGGCACAGATACGCAGTATTTT
CDR3aa: CASPPDSGTDTQYF

j_gene: TRBJ1-4
v_gene: TRBV28
abundance: -
d_gene: -
CDR3nt: TGTGCCAGCAGTTTAATTGACCAGAACTGGCGGTGGGAAAAACTGTTTTTT
CDR3aa: CASSLIDQNWRWEKLFF

j_gene: TRBJ2-4
v_gene: TRBV28
abundance: -
d_gene: -
CDR3nt: TGTGCCAGCAAGACGGCAAACGAAAACATTCAGTACTTC
CDR3aa: CASKTANENIQYF

j_gene: TRBJ2-1
v_gene: TRBV4-2
abundance: -
d_gene: TRBD2
CDR3nt: TGTGCCAGCAGCCAAGATTCTAGCGGCTGGTACAATGAGCAGTTCTTC
CDR3aa: CASSQDSSGWYNEQFF

j_gene: TRBJ1-2
v_gene: TRBV28
abundance: -
d_gene: TRBD1
CDR3nt: TGTGCCAGCACCCCAGTGGGGGACAGGGGCTATGGCTACACCTTC
CDR3aa: CASTPVGDRGYGYTF

j_gene: TRBJ1-1
v_gene: TRBV11-2
abundance: -
d_gene: -
CDR3nt: TGTGCCAGCAGCTTAGGGCCGGGCCCTGAAGCTTTCTTT
CDR3aa: CASSLGPGPEAFF

j_gene: TRBJ2-1
v_gene: TRBV4-1
abundance: -
d_gene: TRBD1
CDR3nt: TGCGCCAGCAGCCAAGGTACAACAGGGGGAGGTATAACTGTTAAGTTCTTC
CDR3aa: CASSQGTTGGGITVKFF

j_gene: TRBJ1-2
v_gene: TRBV19
abundance: -
d_gene: TRBD1
CDR3nt: TGTGCCAGTAATTTCAGGGGGCGAGGAAAGTATGGCTACACCTTC
CDR3aa: CASNFRGRGKYGYTF

j_gene: TRBJ1-2
v_gene: TRBV9
abundance: once
d_gene: TRBD1
CDR3nt: TGTGCCAGCAGCCACCACCGTAGGGACAGACTGCCCCAGGATTATGGCTACACCTTC
CDR3aa: CASSHHRRDRLPQDYGYTF

j_gene: TRBJ1-1
v_gene: TRBV5-5
abundance: -
d_gene: -
CDR3nt: TGTGCCAGCAGCTTCTTGGGGAGCACTGAAGCTTTCTTT
CDR3aa: CASSFLGSTEAFF

j_gene: TRBJ2-7
v_gene: TRBV2
abundance: -
d_gene: TRBD1
CDR3nt: TGTGCCAGCAGTTCTCTTCCGTGGGACAGGGGGCTAGGTGACTCCTACGAGCAGTACTTC
CDR3aa: CASSSLPWDRGLGDSYEQYF

j_gene: TRBJ2-5
v_gene: TRBV20-1
abundance: -
d_gene: -
CDR3nt: TGCAGTGCCCCCAGGGATTGGACCCAGTACTTC
CDR3aa: CSAPRDWTQYF

j_gene: TRBJ1-5
v_gene: TRBV15
abundance: -
d_gene: -
CDR3nt: TGTGCCACCAGCAGAGGCACAGGCTCACTGTCCTTTAGCAATCAGCCCCAGCATTTT
CDR3aa: CATSRGTGSLSFSNQPQHF

j_gene: TRBJ2-7
v_gene: TRBV11-2
abundance: -
d_gene: -
CDR3nt: TGTGCCAGCAGCTTAGGAGATCCCGGGTACTACGAGCAGTACTTC
CDR3aa: CASSLGDPGYYEQYF

j_gene: TRBJ2-4
v_gene: TRBV23-1
abundance: -
d_gene: TRBD2
CDR3nt: TGCGCCAGCAGTCAATGGCTAGCGGGAGGGCCGGCCAAAAACATTCAGTACTTC
CDR3aa: CASSQWLAGGPAKNIQYF

j_gene: TRBJ1-5
v_gene: TRBV5-8
abundance: -
d_gene: -
CDR3nt: TGTGCCAGCAGAGGCGTCGATAGCAATCAGCCCCAGCATTTT
CDR3aa: CASRGVDSNQPQHF

j_gene: TRBJ2-1
v_gene: TRBV5-1
abundance: -
d_gene: -
CDR3nt: TGCGCCAGCAGCTTCTTTATGGAAGACGATGAGCAGTTCTTC
CDR3aa: CASSFFMEDDEQFF

j_gene: TRBJ2-1
v_gene: TRBV6-5
abundance: -
d_gene: TRBD2
CDR3nt: TGTGCCAGCAGGAGACTAGCGGACGCCTACAATGAGCAGTTCTTC
CDR3aa: CASRRLADAYNEQFF

j_gene: TRBJ1-2
v_gene: TRBV27
abundance: -
d_gene: -
CDR3nt: TGTGCCAGCAGCCCTGGGGAGGGGAGTATCTATGGCTACACCTTC
CDR3aa: CASSPGEGSIYGYTF

j_gene: TRBJ2-3
v_gene: TRBV4-2
abundance: -
d_gene: TRBD2
CDR3nt: TGTGCCAGCAGCTACCTCTTCTTTGGGCGGGAGGTCCCAGATACGCAGTATTTT
CDR3aa: CASSYLFFGREVPDTQYF

j_gene: TRBJ1-5
v_gene: TRBV4-1
abundance: -
d_gene: -
CDR3nt: TGCGCCAGCAGCCAAGGCCGCGAGGGGAAGCCCCAGCATTTT
CDR3aa: CASSQGREGKPQHF

j_gene: TRBJ2-5
v_gene: TRBV6-1
abundance: -
d_gene: TRBD1
CDR3nt: TGTGCCAGCAGCCGCCTGACAGGGGGTGGAGAGACCCAGTACTTC
CDR3aa: CASSRLTGGGETQYF

j_gene: TRBJ1-4
v_gene: TRBV5-1
abundance: -
d_gene: -
CDR3nt: TGCGCCAGCAGCTTTTGGGATCGTCATGAAAAACTGTTTTTT
CDR3aa: CASSFWDRHEKLFF

j_gene: TRBJ2-1
v_gene: TRBV25-1
abundance: -
d_gene: TRBD2
CDR3nt: TGTGCCAGCAGCCCGTGCCGACTAGCGGGAGAGTCCAATAAGCAGTTCTTC
CDR3aa: CASSPCRLAGESNKQFF

j_gene: TRBJ1-2
v_gene: TRBV5-8
abundance: -
d_gene: -
CDR3nt: TGTGCCAGCAGCACGGGACCCCTTGGTAGTGGCCACACCTTC
CDR3aa: CASSTGPLGSGHTF

j_gene: TRBJ2-2
v_gene: TRBV7-8
abundance: -
d_gene: TRBD1
CDR3nt: TGTGCCAGCAGCCCTAAGACAGGGGTGGGTGGGGAGCTGTTTTTT
CDR3aa: CASSPKTGVGGELFF

j_gene: TRBJ2-7
v_gene: TRBV5-4
abundance: -
d_gene: -
CDR3nt: TGTGCCAGCAGCGAACTAAACGAGCAGTACTTC
CDR3aa: CASSELNEQYF

j_gene: TRBJ1-2
v_gene: TRBV11-2
abundance: -
d_gene: -
CDR3nt: TGTGCCAGCAGTCACGGGACCTCTAAGAATGGCTACACCTTC
CDR3aa: CASSHGTSKNGYTF

j_gene: TRBJ1-3
v_gene: TRBV4-1
abundance: once
d_gene: -
CDR3nt: TGCGCCAGCAGCCCAGACTCTTACTCTGGAAACACCATATATTTT
CDR3aa: CASSPDSYSGNTIYF

j_gene: TRBJ2-1
v_gene: TRBV14
abundance: -
d_gene: -
CDR3nt: TGTGCCAGCAGCTTATCTCGGGGGTCGGGTGAGCAGTTCTTC
CDR3aa: CASSLSRGSGEQFF

j_gene: TRBJ2-2
v_gene: TRBV11-2
abundance: -
d_gene: TRBD2
CDR3nt: TGTGCCAGCAGCTCCGGACCTAGCGGCGCGAACACCGGGGAGCTGTTTTTT
CDR3aa: CASSSGPSGANTGELFF

j_gene: TRBJ1-4
v_gene: TRBV4-2
abundance: -
d_gene: -
CDR3nt: TGTGCCAGCAGCCAGGGCAGCGAAAAACTGTTTTTT
CDR3aa: CASSQGSEKLFF